These 13 T cell receptor beta chains originate from one sample sequenced in a study of type 1 and type 2 diabetes patients. Genomic DNA was the PCR template. Amplification of the beta chain CDR3 used 30 forward and 13 reverse multiplex primers. TCRdb passed the multiplex PCR reads through MiXCR, listing each CDR3 protein once. The sample has 280,000 or so distinct CDR3 sequences, more than 45% seen once. Specimen: peripheral blood mononuclear cells (PBMCs). The receptors were sampled from a man aged 18 to 29 with type 2 diabetes.

The rearrangement uses TRBV20-1 and TRBJ2-5; 12 bases align to TRBD2. This CDR3 comprises 13 residues. V shed 3 bases, J shed 4 bases, and the junction held 0 bases outside the gene matches. In germline, CDR1 is DFQATT, CDR2 SNEGSKA (reference sequence). CDR3 residues: CSARGLAGETQYF. In DNA form, the CDR3 reads TGCAGTGCTAGGGGACTAGCGGGAGAGACCCAGTACTTC.

This chain links TRBV27 with TRBJ1-1; TRBD1 is a possible D gene (5 bases). From germline, CDR1 is MNHEY and CDR2 SMNVEV (reference sequence). V was shortened by 8 bases and J by 3 bases, with 16 bases between the two germline ends. The CDR3 extends over 14 amino acids. The CDR3 is CASRLEGGDTEAFF. The CDR3, as DNA: TGTGCCAGCCGTCTCGAGGGAGGGGACACTGAAGCTTTCTTT.

This clonotype was seen a few times. CDR3 in amino acids: CASSQDEYRPLYGYTF. In DNA, the CDR3 is TGTGCCAGCAGCCAAGATGAATACAGGCCCCTCTATGGCTACACCTTC. V is TRBV14 and J is TRBJ1-2, with TRBD1 as a possible D gene (5 bases). CDR1 is SGHDN and CDR2 is FVKESK in the germline V gene. This CDR3 contains 16 residues. Trimming took 0 bases from V and 4 from J, leaving 15 bases between them.

The V call is TRBV4-3, the J call TRBJ2-2, with TRBD1 matching over 9 bases. This CDR3 comprises 16 residues. With 0 bases clipped from V and 4 bases from J, the junction kept 3 bases outside the gene matches. CDR1 LGHNA and CDR2 YSLEER come from the germline V gene. CDR3 sequence reads: CASSQDGTGITGELFF. The CDR3, as DNA: TGCGCCAGCAGCCAAGATGGGACAGGGATCACCGGGGAGCTGTTTTTT.

This clonotype showed up just once. The rearrangement links TRBV11-2 to TRBJ1-1; D is unclear. This CDR3 region has 16 residues. Trimming took 0 bases from V and 4 from J, leaving 15 bases between them. Germline CDR1 SGHAT, CDR2 FQNNGV. The CDR3 coding sequence is TGTGCCAGCAGCTTAGAATTTGGGTCAAAGGCCACTGAAGCTTTCTTT. This sequence encodes CASSLEFGSKATEAFF.

Concerning this clonotype: Mismatch with germline at one junction end may stem from a read error. The chain uses TRBV12-3 or TRBV12-4 and TRBJ2-5; D might be TRBD1 (6 bases). The CDR3 spans 13 residues. The CDR3 spells CASSVAGVETQYF. The DNA of the CDR3 is TGTGCCAGCAGTGTAGCAGGGGTGGAGACCCAGTACTTC.

This clonotype was counted only a few times. The chain combines TRBV4-1 with TRBJ1-1; TRBD1 might be the D (5 bases). Germline CDR1 and CDR2: MGHRA and YSYEKL. The CDR3 consists of 16 residues. Trimming stripped 4 bases from V and 3 bases from J, with 18 bases between. The CDR3, as DNA: TGCGCCAGCAGCCCCAGCCAGGGTATGGTCCACACTGAAGCTTTCTTT. It specifies CASSPSQGMVHTEAFF.

In regard to this clonotype: One end of the junction fails to match germline, which may point to a read error. V gene TRBV12-3 or TRBV12-4 combines with J gene TRBJ2-7; possibly TRBD1 or TRBD2 for D (5 bases each). The CDR3 runs 14 residues. CDR3 sequence (DNA): TGCGCCAGCAGTGATTGGGGGAGTGCAAGCGAGCAGTACTTC. It is translated as CASSDWGSASEQYF.

This clonotype was counted between two and nine times. The V and J genes are TRBV13 and TRBJ2-3, with TRBD2 identical over 7 bases. The V and J ends lost 6 bases and 6 bases, in that order; junction bases with no gene match: 15. The CDR3 runs 16 residues. CDR1 and CDR2 from the germline V gene are PRHDT and FYEKMQ (reference sequence). The CDR3 here is CASSLSRDYVRDTQYF. Written as DNA, the CDR3 is TGTGCCAGCAGTTTAAGCCGGGACTACGTTCGGGATACGCAGTATTTT.

Only one count was recorded for this clonotype. The chain combines TRBV4-1 with TRBJ1-2; D is possibly TRBD1 (5 bases). V was cut by 1 base and J by 3 bases, with 15 bases left in between. Germline CDR1 and CDR2: MGHRA and YSYEKL. This CDR3 has 16 residues. CDR3 amino acids: CASSQASGTLDYGYTF. The CDR3 DNA sequence: TGCGCCAGCAGCCAAGCTAGCGGGACGTTGGACTATGGCTACACCTTC.

The chain links TRBV19 to TRBJ2-1; D may be TRBD1 (6 bases). Trimming left V 4 bases short and J 7 bases short, with 11 bases between. There are 13 residues in the CDR3. CDR1 is LNHDA, CDR2 SQIVND, per germline (reference sequence). This chain's CDR3 is CASSTNQGNEQFF. CDR3 coding DNA: TGTGCCAGTAGTACAAACCAGGGGAATGAGCAGTTCTTC.

This rearrangement joins TRBV4-3 to TRBJ1-1; 8 nucleotides agree with TRBD1. The CDR3 is 15 amino acids. CDR1 LGHNA and CDR2 YSLEER come from the germline V gene. The junction had 8 bases not matched to a gene; V was cut back by 2 bases and J by 6 bases. Written as DNA, the CDR3 is TGCGCCAGCAGCCAACCCCAGGGACAGGTACCTGAAGCTTTCTTT. It is translated as CASSQPQGQVPEAFF.

The V and J genes are TRBV7-2 and TRBJ2-7, with a tentative D call TRBD2 (5 bases). Germline-derived CDR1 and CDR2 are SGHTA and FQGNSA. This CDR3 region has 15 residues. V lost 5 bases, J lost 2 bases, and 16 bases lay in between. Here the CDR3 DNA reads TGTGCCAGCAGCGTAGGGAGCGGACCTACCTACGAGCAGTACTTC. This codes for CASSVGSGPTYEQYF. Full variable domain (rest looked up from reference TRBV7-2 and TRBJ2-7): GAGVSQSPSNKVTEKGKDVELRCDPISGHTALYWYRQSLGQGLEFLIYFQGNSAPDKSGLPSDRFSAERTGGSVSTLTIQRTQQEDSAVYLCASSVGSGPTYEQYFGPGTRLTVT.